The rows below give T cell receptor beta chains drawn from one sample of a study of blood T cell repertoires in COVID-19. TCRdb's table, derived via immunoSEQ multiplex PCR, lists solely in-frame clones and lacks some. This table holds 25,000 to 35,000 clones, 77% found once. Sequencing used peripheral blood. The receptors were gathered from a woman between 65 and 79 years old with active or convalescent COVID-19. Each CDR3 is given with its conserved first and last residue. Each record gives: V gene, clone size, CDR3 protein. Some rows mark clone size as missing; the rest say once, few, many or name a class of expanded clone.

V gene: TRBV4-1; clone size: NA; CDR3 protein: CASSQDLASGVGTQYF
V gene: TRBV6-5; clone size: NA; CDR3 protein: CASSYSLADITDTQYF
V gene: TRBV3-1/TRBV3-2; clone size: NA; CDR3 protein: CASSRGGGIGTGELFF
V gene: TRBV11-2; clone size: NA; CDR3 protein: CASSLVGPSGGEAFF
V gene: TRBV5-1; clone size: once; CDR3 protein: CASSLGSSGRITEAFF
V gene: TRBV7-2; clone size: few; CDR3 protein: CASSPSRGRANEKLFF
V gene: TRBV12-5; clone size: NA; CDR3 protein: CASGLLNREQYF
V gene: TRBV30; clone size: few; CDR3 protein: CAWSVRGEQYF
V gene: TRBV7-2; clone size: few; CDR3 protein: CASSLAAGGFTEAFF
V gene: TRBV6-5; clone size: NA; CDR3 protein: CASSYWGLASTDTQYF
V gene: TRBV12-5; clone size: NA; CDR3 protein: CASGSGQGAYNEQFF
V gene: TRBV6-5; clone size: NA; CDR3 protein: CASSLAGEEETQYF
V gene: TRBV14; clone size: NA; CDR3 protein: CASSLDRGTVHETQYF
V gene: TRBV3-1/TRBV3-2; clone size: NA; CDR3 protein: CASSVFYEQYF
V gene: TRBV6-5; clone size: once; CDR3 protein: CASGGGGQPQHF
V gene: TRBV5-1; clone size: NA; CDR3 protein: CASSPVPGGTYNEQFF
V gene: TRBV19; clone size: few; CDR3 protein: CASSTNSPSGTSGRAKFGEQYF
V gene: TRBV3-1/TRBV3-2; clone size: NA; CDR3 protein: CASSRAAYPEAFF
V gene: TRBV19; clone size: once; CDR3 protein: CASSRGGSIAGGLFEQFF
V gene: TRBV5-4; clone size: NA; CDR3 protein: CASSLARTGGVRYTF
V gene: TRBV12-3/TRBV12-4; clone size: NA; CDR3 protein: CASSLGQHYGYTF
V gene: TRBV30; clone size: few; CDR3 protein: CACSQGWAEAFF
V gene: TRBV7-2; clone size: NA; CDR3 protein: CASSLDSGGAGNTIYF
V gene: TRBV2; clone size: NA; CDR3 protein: CASKSGGAGEQYF
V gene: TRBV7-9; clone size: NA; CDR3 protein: CASSLKRDRGTEAFF
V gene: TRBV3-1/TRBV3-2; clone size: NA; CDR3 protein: CASSQDLSGRASGTQYF
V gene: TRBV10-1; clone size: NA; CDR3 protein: CASSESGRGQQFF
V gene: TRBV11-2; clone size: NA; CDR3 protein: CASRSLSGKHTGELFF
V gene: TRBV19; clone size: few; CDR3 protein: CASSTGQGGEQYF
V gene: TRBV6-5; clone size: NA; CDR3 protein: CASSYNYEGLYGYTF
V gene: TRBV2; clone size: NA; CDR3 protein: CASSERESYTF
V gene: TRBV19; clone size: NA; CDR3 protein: CASSIGYHNEQFF
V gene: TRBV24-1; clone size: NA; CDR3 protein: CATSEASGRREQFF
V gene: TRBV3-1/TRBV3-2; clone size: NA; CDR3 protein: CASIHSGTEARGANVLTF
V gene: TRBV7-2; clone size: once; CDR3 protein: CASRRGDKGYEQYF
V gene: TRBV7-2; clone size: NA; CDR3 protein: CASSLSSGGTQETQYF
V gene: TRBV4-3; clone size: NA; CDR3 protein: CASSQSQGTEAGSGNTIYF
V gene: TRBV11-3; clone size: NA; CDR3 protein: CASSLEGGPNEQFF
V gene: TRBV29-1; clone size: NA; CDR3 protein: CSVETGGDTQYF
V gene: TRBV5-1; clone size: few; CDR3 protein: CASSLSSRGKETQYF
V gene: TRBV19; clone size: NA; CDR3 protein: CASSIGTSGYSSYNEQFF
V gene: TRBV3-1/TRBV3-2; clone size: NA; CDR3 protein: CASSHSGGETQYF
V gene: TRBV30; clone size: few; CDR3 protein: CAWSPPGTNEKLFF
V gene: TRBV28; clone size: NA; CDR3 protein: CASSGQENTEAFF